This T cell receptor (beta chain) appears in the sequencing data of a study of CD8+ T cells in alopecia areata. RNA extraction was followed by reverse transcription into cDNA, which acted as the sequencing template. TCRdb keeps only in-frame clones here, not all; method: immunoSEQ multiplex PCR. The sample has 150,000 to 200,000 clones, 45% to 60% seen once. Concerning this clone itself: Its target is unknown.

The authors sorted CD4+ and CD8+ T cells from PBMCs. CDR3 size: 16 residues. The V gene's germline CDR1 is SEHNR and CDR2 FQNEAQ (reference sequence). Trimming removed 7 bases from V and 2 bases from J; junction bases left unmatched: 9. Notes on the study in general: Clonality in lesional scalp, especially alopecia totalis/universalis, exceeded that of normal scalp. Scalp samples also yield sequences from resident alphabeta T cells of normal skin. Clarity of TCR sharing across patients fell short of that in mice, possibly HLA-related.

Sequenced sample: CD4+ T cells sorted from blood. This TCR derives from a human donor in good health. The chain joins TRBV7-9 to TRBJ1-5; 9 bases line up with TRBD1. This chain's CDR3 is CASTSTTGGGNQPQHF. In nucleotides, the CDR3 is TGTGCCAGCACCTCCACTACAGGGGGCGGCAATCAGCCCCAGCATTTT.